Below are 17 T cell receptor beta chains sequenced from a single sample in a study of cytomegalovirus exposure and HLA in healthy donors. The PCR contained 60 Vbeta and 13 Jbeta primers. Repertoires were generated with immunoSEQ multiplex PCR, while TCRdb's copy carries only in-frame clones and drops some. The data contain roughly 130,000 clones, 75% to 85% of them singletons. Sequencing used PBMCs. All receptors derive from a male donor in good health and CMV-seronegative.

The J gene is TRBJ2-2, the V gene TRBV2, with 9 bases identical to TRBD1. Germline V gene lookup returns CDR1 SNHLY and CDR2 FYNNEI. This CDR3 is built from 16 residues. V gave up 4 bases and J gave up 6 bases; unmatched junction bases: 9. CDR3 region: CASSAPGTGYAGELFF. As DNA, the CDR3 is TGTGCCAGCAGTGCTCCCGGGACAGGGTACGCCGGGGAGCTGTTTTTT.

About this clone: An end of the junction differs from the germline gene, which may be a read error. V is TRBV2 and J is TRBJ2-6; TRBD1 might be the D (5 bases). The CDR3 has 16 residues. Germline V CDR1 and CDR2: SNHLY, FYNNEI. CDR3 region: CASSEARVSGANGLTF. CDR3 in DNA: TGTGCCAGCAGTGAAGCGCGTGTGTCTGGGGCCAACGGCCTGACTTTC.

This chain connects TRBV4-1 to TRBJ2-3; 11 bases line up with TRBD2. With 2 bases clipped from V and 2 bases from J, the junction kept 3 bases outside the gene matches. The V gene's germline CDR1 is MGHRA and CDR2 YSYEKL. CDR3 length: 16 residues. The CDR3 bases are TGCGCCAGCAGCCAACTAGCGGGGGGTCCCACAGATACGCAGTATTTT. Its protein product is CASSQLAGGPTDTQYF.

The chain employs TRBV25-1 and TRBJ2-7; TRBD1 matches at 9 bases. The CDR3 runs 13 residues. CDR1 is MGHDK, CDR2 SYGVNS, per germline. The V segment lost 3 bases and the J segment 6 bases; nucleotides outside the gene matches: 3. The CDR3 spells CASSENRGREQYF. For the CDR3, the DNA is TGTGCCAGCAGTGAGAACAGGGGGCGCGAGCAGTACTTC.

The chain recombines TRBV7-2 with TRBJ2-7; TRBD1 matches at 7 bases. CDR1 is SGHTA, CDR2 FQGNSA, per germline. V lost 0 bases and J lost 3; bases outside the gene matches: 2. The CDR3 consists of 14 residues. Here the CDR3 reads CASSLADRYYEQYF. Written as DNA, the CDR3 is TGTGCCAGCAGCTTAGCGGACAGGTACTACGAGCAGTACTTC.

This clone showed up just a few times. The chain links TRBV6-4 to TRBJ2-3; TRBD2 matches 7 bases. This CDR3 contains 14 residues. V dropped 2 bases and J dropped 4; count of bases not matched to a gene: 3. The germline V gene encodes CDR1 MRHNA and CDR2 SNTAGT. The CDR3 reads CASSDNAGADTQYF. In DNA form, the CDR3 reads TGTGCCAGCAGTGACAATGCGGGAGCAGATACGCAGTATTTT.

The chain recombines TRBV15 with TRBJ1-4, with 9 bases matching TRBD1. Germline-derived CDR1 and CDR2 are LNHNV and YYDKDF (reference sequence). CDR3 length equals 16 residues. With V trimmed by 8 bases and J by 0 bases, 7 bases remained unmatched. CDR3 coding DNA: TGTGCCACCGCACAGGGGGCGCTTGCAACTAATGAAAAACTGTTTTTT. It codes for CATAQGALATNEKLFF.

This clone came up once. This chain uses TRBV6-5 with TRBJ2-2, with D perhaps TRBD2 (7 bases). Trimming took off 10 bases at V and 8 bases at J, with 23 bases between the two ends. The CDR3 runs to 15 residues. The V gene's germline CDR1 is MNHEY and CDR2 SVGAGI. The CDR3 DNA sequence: TGTGCCACCGGGGGCGAGGGAGGGCCGTCTGGGGAGCTGTTTTTT. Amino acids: CATGGEGGPSGELFF.

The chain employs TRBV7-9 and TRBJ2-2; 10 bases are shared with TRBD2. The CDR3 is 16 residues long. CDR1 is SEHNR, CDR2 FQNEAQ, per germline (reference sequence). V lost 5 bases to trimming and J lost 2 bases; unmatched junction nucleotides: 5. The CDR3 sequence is CASSPGTSVNTGELFF. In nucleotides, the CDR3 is TGTGCCAGCAGCCCGGGGACTAGCGTTAACACCGGGGAGCTGTTTTTT.

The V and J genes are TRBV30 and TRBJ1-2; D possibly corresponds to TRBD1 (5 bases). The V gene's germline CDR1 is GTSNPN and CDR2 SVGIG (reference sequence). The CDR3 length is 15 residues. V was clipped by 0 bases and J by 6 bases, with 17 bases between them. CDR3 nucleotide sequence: TGTGCCTGGAGTGTAGGGGCAGGATCTTCTGATGGCTACACCTTC. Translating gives CAWSVGAGSSDGYTF.

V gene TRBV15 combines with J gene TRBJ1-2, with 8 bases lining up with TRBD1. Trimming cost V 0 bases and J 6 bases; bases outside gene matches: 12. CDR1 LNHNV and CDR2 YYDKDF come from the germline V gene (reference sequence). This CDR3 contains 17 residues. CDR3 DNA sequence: TGTGCCACCAGCAGAGATGACCCCTGGACAGGGCCCCATGGCTACACCTTC. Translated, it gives CATSRDDPWTGPHGYTF.

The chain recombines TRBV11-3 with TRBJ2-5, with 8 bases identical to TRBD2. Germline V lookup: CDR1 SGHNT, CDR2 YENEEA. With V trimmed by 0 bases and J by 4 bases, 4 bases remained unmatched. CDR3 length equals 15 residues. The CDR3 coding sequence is TGTGCCAGCAGCTTAGATCCGGGGGGGAGAGAGACCCAGTACTTC. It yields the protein CASSLDPGGRETQYF.

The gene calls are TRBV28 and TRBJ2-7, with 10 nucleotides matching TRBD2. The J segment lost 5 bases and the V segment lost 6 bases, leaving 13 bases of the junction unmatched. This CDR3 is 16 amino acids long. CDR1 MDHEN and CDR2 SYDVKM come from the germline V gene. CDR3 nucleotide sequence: TGTGCCAGCAGCCTCCTACTGATAGCGGGAGGAAACGAGCAGTACTTC. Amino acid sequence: CASSLLLIAGGNEQYF.

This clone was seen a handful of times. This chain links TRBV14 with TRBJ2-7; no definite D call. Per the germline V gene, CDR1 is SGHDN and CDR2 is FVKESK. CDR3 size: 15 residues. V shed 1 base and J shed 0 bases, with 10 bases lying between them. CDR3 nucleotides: TGTGCCAGCAGCCAAGGTTCAGGTTTCTCCTACGAGCAGTACTTC. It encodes CASSQGSGFSYEQYF.

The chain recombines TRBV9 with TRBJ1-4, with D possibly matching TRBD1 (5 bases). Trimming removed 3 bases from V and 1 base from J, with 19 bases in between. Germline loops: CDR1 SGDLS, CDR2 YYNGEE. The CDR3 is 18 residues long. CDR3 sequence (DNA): TGTGCCAGCAGCGCTCAGGGAGGGTTTGGAGGAACTAATGAAAAACTGTTTTTT. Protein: CASSAQGGFGGTNEKLFF.

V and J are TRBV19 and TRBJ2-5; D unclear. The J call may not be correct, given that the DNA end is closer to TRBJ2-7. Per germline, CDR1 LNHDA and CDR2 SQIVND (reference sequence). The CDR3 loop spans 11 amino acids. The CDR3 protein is CASSIFYEQYF. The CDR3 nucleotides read TGTGCCAGTAGTATCTTCTACGAGCAGTACTTC.

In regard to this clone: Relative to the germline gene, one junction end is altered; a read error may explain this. The CDR3 reads CSSSGGGTGSYEQYF. Here the CDR3 DNA reads TGTTCCAGCAGCGGGGGGGGGACAGGATCCTACGAGCAGTACTTC. The chain recombines TRBV7-9 with TRBJ2-7, with TRBD2 matching 10 bases. This CDR3 spans 15 amino acids. CDR1 and CDR2 (germline): SEHNR, FQNEAQ (reference sequence).